Listed below are T cell receptor beta chains from one sample, sequenced in a study of T cell repertoires in cytomegalovirus infection. TCRdb independently ran MiXCR on the reads; one entry per CDR3 protein. The sample contains some 400,000 distinct CDR3 sequences, 31% of which appear only once. Sequenced material: PBMCs. These receptors came from a human donor in good health (CMV status not recorded). Some clones in this sample may be carry-over from other donors' samples. CDR3s leave out the opening cysteine and the closing phenylalanine or tryptophan. Expanded clones are given a class, and other clones once, few, many or no size at all.

TRBV5-4	13	TRBJ1-1	NA	ASTPAGARNTEAF
TRBV2	11	TRBJ2-5	NA	ASRRRGQETQY
TRBV29-1	11	TRBJ2-2	few	SVGSQRTGELF
TRBV11-2	11	TRBJ1-1	many	ASSLRSHTEAF
TRBV4-1	13	TRBJ1-2	NA	ASSQHGGNNYGYT
TRBV15	12	TRBJ2-7	few	ATGAGQGAREQY
TRBV7-4	13	TRBJ2-7	NA	ASSNRDRLSYEQY
TRBV12-3/TRBV12-4	10	TRBJ2-7	few	ASGMGGKEQY
TRBV7-8	14	TRBJ1-1	many	ASSRSAGTLNTEAF
TRBV7-6	13	TRBJ1-6	NA	ASSLGQAPNSPLH
TRBV7-9	12	TRBJ1-2	many	ASSLTGVGYGYT
TRBV7-2	16	TRBJ1-1	many	ASSRGGGRGKRNTEAF
TRBV9	13	TRBJ2-3	NA	ASSVYQEVADTQY
TRBV7-8	13	TRBJ1-4	NA	ASSLPGAINEKLF
TRBV12-3/TRBV12-4	13	TRBJ2-1	NA	DSSPRTSVCNEQF
TRBV11-2	12	TRBJ2-7	NA	ASSVDRGSDEQY
TRBV6-2/TRBV6-3	10	TRBJ2-2	NA	ASSYVTGELF
TRBV7-8	16	TRBJ2-6	many	ASSFRAGVPSGANVLT
TRBV6-1	12	TRBJ1-5	few	ASSSLSGNQPQH
TRBV18	18	TRBJ2-2	NA	ASSPPGGTSGSRRAGELF
TRBV7-6	15	TRBJ1-5	NA	ASSRLGTGGLNQPQH
TRBV10-3	13	TRBJ2-5	many	AISEDPPGPETQY
TRBV7-6	15	TRBJ2-5	NA	ASSLVVAGGVQETQY
TRBV6-2/TRBV6-3	13	TRBJ2-1	many	ASSPWSNSYNEQF
TRBV7-6	15	TRBJ2-3	NA	ARSLFLAGALTDTTY
TRBV5-1	12	TRBJ2-3	NA	ASKISSSTDTQS
TRBV7-2	13	TRBJ1-2	many	ASSLVGGADYGYT
TRBV6-1	13	TRBJ2-5	few	ASSGTTGFGETQY
TRBV19	13	TRBJ2-3	few	ASSIDRVSSDTQY
TRBV7-9	12	TRBJ2-7	few	ASSSPLQGHEQY
TRBV5-1	14	TRBJ2-3	once	ASSQQRGGTTDTQY
TRBV12-3/TRBV12-4	15	TRBJ1-5	NA	ASSLGVNPYSNQPQH
TRBV19	13	TRBJ1-5	few	ASSISQAAGQPQH
TRBV5-8	12	TRBJ2-1	few	ASSLPSGYNEQF
TRBV2	17	TRBJ1-5	few	ASSEALFRLGQVNQPQH
TRBV11-2	13	TRBJ1-5	NA	ASSLTTGGNQPQR
TRBV6-6	13	TRBJ2-1	NA	ASSYWGGNHNEQF
TRBV11-2	15	TRBJ2-4	NA	ASSGTGTALAKNIQY
TRBV5-6	16	TRBJ2-1	few	ASSYPTSGEEVGAGQF
TRBV27	11	TRBJ2-4	NA	ASRGGGGHIQY
TRBV28	10	TRBJ2-2	few	ASREFTGELF
TRBV7-6	13	TRBJ2-1	many	ASSLPMGPYNEQF